A single T cell receptor (beta chain) is shown here with its context. Some clones are missing from TCRdb's copy, which holds only in-frame ones; the method was immunoSEQ multiplex PCR. This table has under 200,000 clones, roughly 88% appearing once. This sample is drawn from a study of blood T cell repertoires in COVID-19. About the research overall: From the United States, Italy and Spain came samples of acute and convalescent COVID-19.

This CDR3 is built from 13 residues. CDR1 and CDR2 from the germline V gene are MNHEY and SVGAGI. Unmatched junction bases numbered 3, after V lost 6 bases and J lost 2 bases. Enrolled through a virtual design, the participants were between 18 and 89 years of age and came from around 25 US areas. Cohort placement rested on clinical history that participants reported themselves. The study counted Cohort 3 donors as recovered given two negative PCRs, clearance, or symptom resolution. The sequence was collected from a woman aged 60-75 years who had recovered from COVID-19. Source material: PBMCs or T cells enriched from blood (not recorded which). The chain is built from TRBV6-5 and TRBJ1-2; 7 nucleotides match TRBD1. The CDR3 loop reads CASRMDRNYGYTF. The CDR3 coding sequence is TGTGCCAGCAGGATGGACAGGAACTATGGCTACACCTTC.